Given below is one T cell receptor (beta chain) in context. Its antigen is as yet unknown. CDR3 length equals 15 residues. With 2 bases removed from V and 4 bases from J, the gap between germline ends came to 16 bases. Germline V CDR1 and CDR2: SGHRS, YFSETQ. Only in-frame clones appear in the TCRdb table, and some are missing; sequencing was by immunoSEQ multiplex PCR. Of around 940,000 clones in the sample, 76% were seen once. These data are taken from a study of shared clonotypes between healthy human individuals. Broader study findings: Shared clonotypes across all four donors exceeded non-shared ones in generation probability.

Sequencing used memory CD4+ T cells sorted from blood. Specified subset: CD45RA-negative fraction. The chain is built from TRBV5-1 and TRBJ2-7; D is perhaps TRBD2 (6 bases). The TCR sequence derives from a man younger than 35 in good health. CDR3 in amino acids: CASSFGLGGPYEQYF. CDR3 bases: TGCGCCAGCAGCTTTGGGTTGGGGGGACCTTACGAGCAGTACTTC.